Following are 12 T cell receptor beta chains from one sample sequenced in a study of OX40 agonist ivuxolimab in advanced cancers. This table comes from immunoSEQ multiplex PCR, and its TCRdb copy is limited to in-frame clones, with some not included. The table lists tens of thousands of clones, 92% of them singletons. This material consisted of CD4+ or CD8+ T cells sorted from blood, taken in a trial of the OX40 agonist ivuxolimab. Source of these receptors: an adult with an advanced solid tumor such as melanoma, head and neck, liver or kidney cancer.

The rearrangement links TRBV13 to TRBJ2-7; 11 bases match TRBD2. The trim removed 7 bases at V and 6 bases at J, leaving 5 bases unmatched. This CDR3 region has 13 residues. Germline V lookup: CDR1 PRHDT, CDR2 FYEKMQ (reference sequence). The CDR3 protein is CASTGTSGIEQYF. The CDR3 DNA reads TGTGCCAGCACCGGGACTAGCGGCATCGAGCAGTACTTC.

The chain carries TRBV15 and TRBJ2-7, with D maybe TRBD2 (6 bases). The CDR3 consists of 16 residues. The V end was cut by 2 bases, the J end by 0 bases, with 14 bases between. Germline V gene data show CDR1 as LNHNV and CDR2 as YYDKDF (reference sequence). In DNA, the CDR3 is TGTGCCACCAGCAGACCGAGGGAGGACGTCTCCTACGAGCAGTACTTC. It codes for CATSRPREDVSYEQYF.

The chain joins TRBV27 to TRBJ2-1; D gene ambiguous. CDR3 length: 13 amino acids. Germline lookup yields CDR1 MNHEY and CDR2 SMNVEV (reference sequence). V lost 4 bases and J lost 4, with 8 bases in between. The chain's CDR3 is CASSSAEYNEQFF. The CDR3 region has the DNA TGTGCCAGCAGTTCCGCAGAGTACAATGAGCAGTTCTTC.

This chain links TRBV5-4 with TRBJ2-1; a weak D match, TRBD1 (5 bases). Germline-derived CDR1 and CDR2 are SGHNT and YYREEE (reference sequence). There are 14 residues in the CDR3. V lost 1 base and J 8 bases, leaving 13 bases between the germline ends. CDR3 DNA sequence: TGTGCCAGCAGCTTGTCCCAGGGTTCCGATGAGCAGTTCTTC. It is translated as CASSLSQGSDEQFF.

J is TRBJ2-2 and V is TRBV9; the D gene is possibly TRBD2 (5 bases). This CDR3 has 15 amino acids. Germline lookup yields CDR1 SGDLS and CDR2 YYNGEE. Trimming cost V 0 bases and J 2 bases, with 8 bases left between them. The CDR3 bases are TGTGCCAGCAGCGTAGGTCCTAGCAACACCGGGGAGCTGTTTTTT. Amino acids: CASSVGPSNTGELFF.

This chain joins TRBV2 and TRBJ2-2, with 12 nucleotides matching TRBD2. Per germline, CDR1 SNHLY and CDR2 FYNNEI. With V trimmed by 5 bases and J by 0 bases, 4 bases remained unmatched. The length of the CDR3 is 17 residues. The chain's CDR3 is CASSRTSGTTNTGELFF. CDR3 DNA sequence: TGTGCCAGCAGTCGGACTAGCGGGACAACGAACACCGGGGAGCTGTTTTTT.

As regards this clone: Relative to the germline gene, one junction end is altered; a read error may explain this. This chain uses TRBV27 with TRBJ2-2; perhaps TRBD2 as D (6 bases). The CDR3 has 13 amino acids. Germline V gene data show CDR1 as MNHEY and CDR2 as SMNVEV (reference sequence). CDR3 nucleotide sequence: TGTGCCACGGGACTGGCGAACACCAGGGAGCTGTTTTTT. Translation: CATGLANTRELFF.

The CDR3 region is CASSSKQGEETQYF. In DNA form, the CDR3 reads TGTGCCAGCTCATCTAAACAGGGGGAAGAGACCCAGTACTTC. The chain joins TRBV18 to TRBJ2-5; 8 nucleotides agree with TRBD1. CDR3 length: 14 residues. The V and J ends lost 5 bases and 3 bases, in that order; junction bases with no gene match: 5. From germline, CDR1 is KGHSH and CDR2 LQKENI. The whole variable domain, remainder taken from reference TRBV18 and TRBJ2-5, is NAGVMQNPRHLVRRRGQEARLRCSPMKGHSHVYWYRQLPEEGLKFMVYLQKENIIDESGMPKERFSAEFPKEGPSILRIQQVVRGDSAAYFCASSSKQGEETQYFGPGTRLLVL.

The rearrangement uses TRBV10-1 and TRBJ2-1; 16 positions match TRBD2. The CDR3 contains 17 residues. Trimming took 0 bases from V and 9 from J; bases not matched to a gene: 5. Per germline, CDR1 WNHNN and CDR2 SYGVQD (reference sequence). The DNA of the CDR3 is TGCGCCAGCAGTGAGTCTGGGACTAGCGGGGGGGGATCTGAGCAGTTCTTC. It specifies CASSESGTSGGGSEQFF.

The chain recombines TRBV7-9 with TRBJ2-2; 8 bases match TRBD1. Germline trimming cut 3 bases from V and 4 bases from J; bases unmatched to any gene: 7. This CDR3 region has 16 residues. Germline V gives CDR1 SEHNR, CDR2 FQNEAQ (reference sequence). In DNA form, the CDR3 reads TGTGCCAGCAGCTTCGGGACAGGTTGGCCCACCGGGGAGCTGTTTTTT. Encoded protein: CASSFGTGWPTGELFF.

This chain links TRBV10-2 with TRBJ2-3; 8 positions match TRBD2. The germline CDR1 and CDR2 sequences are WSHSY and SAAADI. The V gene end was trimmed by 0 bases and the J gene end by 6 bases; junction bases not matched to a gene: 8. This CDR3 region has 16 residues. The CDR3 spells CASSESAGGWGDTQYF. The CDR3 region has the DNA TGCGCCAGCAGTGAGTCTGCGGGGGGCTGGGGTGATACGCAGTATTTT.

CDR3 DNA sequence: TGTGCCAGTACCCGGGTGGGTCAAACCACTGAAGCTTTCTTT. Encoded protein: CASTRVGQTTEAFF. The chain combines TRBV19 with TRBJ1-1; D uncertain. The V gene lost 7 bases and the J gene lost 4 bases, with 16 bases spanning the gap. The germline gives CDR1 LNHDA, CDR2 SQIVND (reference sequence). The CDR3 runs 14 residues.